These 4 T cell receptor beta chains came from one sample sequenced in a study of blood T cell repertoires in COVID-19. TCRdb keeps only in-frame clones here, not all; method: immunoSEQ multiplex PCR. The sample holds about 130,000 clones, 65% to 85% seen once. Sequenced input: peripheral blood. Source of these receptors: a man aged 25-45 years with COVID-19, enrolled during active disease.

V usage is TRBV4-2 and J usage is TRBJ2-1, with 12 bases aligning to TRBD2. The J segment lost 6 bases and the V segment lost 0 bases, leaving 9 bases of the junction unmatched. Germline V lookup: CDR1 LGHNA, CDR2 YNFKEQ. The CDR3 length is 18 residues. This CDR3 is CASSQDQASGRVSNEQFF. In DNA, the CDR3 is TGTGCCAGCAGCCAAGATCAGGCTAGCGGGAGGGTTAGCAATGAGCAGTTCTTC.

J is TRBJ2-1 and V is TRBV21-1; the DNA was not compared with TRBD2, the D call given in the table. TRBV21-1 is a documented pseudogene. CDR3 length equals 18 residues. CDR3 loop: CASSKFVPSGRKYNEQFF. The CDR3, as DNA: TGTGCCAGCAGCAAATTTGTCCCGAGCGGGAGGAAGTACAATGAGCAGTTCTTC.

The rearrangement uses TRBV6-1 and TRBJ2-5, with 11 bases that match TRBD2. Trimming took 0 bases from V and 1 from J; bases not matched to a gene: 4. Germline lookup yields CDR1 MNHNS and CDR2 SASEGT. CDR3 size: 17 residues. The CDR3 DNA sequence: TGTGCCAGCAGTGAAGCGCCTAGCGGGGGGTTCCAAGAGACCCAGTACTTC. This sequence encodes CASSEAPSGGFQETQYF.

This clone was seen once. V usage is TRBV2 and J usage is TRBJ1-5, with D maybe TRBD1 (5 bases). Germline CDR1 and CDR2: SNHLY and FYNNEI. Deletions cut 4 bases from V and 1 base from J, with 8 bases between. The CDR3 contains 14 residues. The CDR3 reads CASSGQISNQPQHF. DNA for the CDR3: TGTGCCAGCAGTGGACAGATCAGCAATCAGCCCCAGCATTTT.